These 7 T cell receptor beta chains were all obtained from the same sample, sequenced in a study of T cells after posttransplantation cyclophosphamide. TCRdb's copy holds only in-frame clones and misses some; the assay was immunoSEQ multiplex PCR. The sample shows fewer than 60,000 clones, 94% of them seen only once. Input material: PBMCs. The receptor source for this set is a woman in her 30s in good health and a related stem cell transplant donor.

J is TRBJ1-5 and V is TRBV19, with 7 positions matching TRBD1. V was pared by 6 bases and J by 2 bases, with 10 bases of the junction left unmatched. This CDR3 comprises 16 residues. CDR1 and CDR2 from the germline V gene are LNHDA and SQIVND (reference sequence). The CDR3 here is CASRVEGARGNQPQHF. The CDR3 coding sequence is TGTGCCAGTAGGGTGGAGGGGGCGCGGGGCAATCAGCCCCAGCATTTT.

This clone was seen a single time. The DNA for the CDR3 is TGTGCCAGCAGCCAAGGGATCGGGACAGGGGGAGGCTACACCTTC. Translating gives CASSQGIGTGGGYTF. The V and J genes are TRBV4-2 and TRBJ1-2; 11 bases are shared with TRBD1. Germline lookup yields CDR1 LGHNA and CDR2 YNFKEQ. V was pared by 1 base and J by 8 bases, with 6 bases of the junction left unmatched. CDR3 length: 15 residues.

The rearrangement uses TRBV6-4 and TRBJ1-6; D is undetermined. V was cut by 3 bases and J by 8 bases, with 8 bases left in between. CDR1 MRHNA and CDR2 SNTAGT come from the germline V gene. The CDR3 sequence is 13 residues long. The CDR3 is CASSELLDSPLHF. The CDR3, as DNA: TGTGCCAGCAGTGAACTGTTGGATTCACCCCTCCACTTT.

The V gene is TRBV28, the J gene TRBJ2-3; 11 nucleotides match TRBD2. The trim removed 6 bases at V and 4 bases at J, leaving 6 bases unmatched. The germline V gene encodes CDR1 MDHEN and CDR2 SYDVKM. The length of the CDR3 is 15 residues. The CDR3 DNA is TGTGCCAGCAGCCCTAGCGGGGGGCCCCCAGATACGCAGTATTTT. Protein product: CASSPSGGPPDTQYF.

The CDR3 region is CASRGQFYYNSPLHF. The CDR3 DNA is TGTGCCAGCAGAGGACAGTTTTATTATAATTCACCCCTCCACTTT. The rearrangement joins TRBV6-5 to TRBJ1-6; a weak D match, TRBD1 (6 bases). CDR1 MNHEY and CDR2 SVGAGI come from the germline V gene. With 6 bases removed from V and 4 bases from J, the gap between germline ends came to 13 bases. CDR3 length: 15 amino acids.

The V and J genes are TRBV29-1 and TRBJ2-1; D is undetermined. Deletions cut 5 bases from V and 8 bases from J, with 7 bases between. The germline CDR1 and CDR2 sequences are SQVTM and ANQGSEA. The CDR3 consists of 10 residues. In DNA, the CDR3 is TGCAGCGTTCCCTCCGATGAGCAGTTCTTC. Its protein product is CSVPSDEQFF.

The chain carries TRBV5-1 and TRBJ2-7; D may be TRBD1 (6 bases). The CDR3 has 14 residues. Deletions cut 5 bases from V and 0 bases from J, with 12 bases between. Germline-derived CDR1 and CDR2 are SGHRS and YFSETQ. The CDR3 sequence is CASRGTSLSYEQYF. The CDR3 bases are TGCGCCAGCAGAGGGACATCGCTCTCCTACGAGCAGTACTTC.